Below are 29 T cell receptor beta chains sequenced from a single sample in a study of shared clonotypes between healthy human individuals. CD8 cells classed as naive were CD45RO-negative and positively selected for CCR7, excluding terminally differentiated effector memory CD45RA+ cells. Measured with immunoSEQ multiplex PCR; TCRdb has only the in-frame clones, and not every one. Found here are around 700,000 clones, 92% of them singletons; the top ten hold 24%. Material: naive CD8+ T cells sorted from blood. Receptors originate from a man under 40 in good health.

The genes are TRBV5-1 and TRBJ2-1; 7 nucleotides line up with TRBD1. The trim removed 4 bases at V and 10 bases at J, leaving 11 bases unmatched. The CDR3 consists of 14 residues. CDR1 is SGHRS, CDR2 YFSETQ, per germline. In DNA, the CDR3 is TGCGCCAGCAGCCAATCACAGGGGTTGGAGGAGCAGTTCTTC. This encodes CASSQSQGLEEQFF. The full variable domain, in which reference TRBV5-1 and TRBJ2-1 provide the parts outside the CDR3, is KAGVTQTPRYLIKTRGQQVTLSCSPISGHRSVSWYQQTPGQGLQFLFEYFSETQRNKGNFPGRFSGRQFSNSRSEMNVSTLELGDSALYLCASSQSQGLEEQFFGPGTRLTVL.

This sequence joins TRBV28 and TRBJ2-7; 10 bases line up with TRBD2. V lost 1 base and J lost 2; bases outside the gene matches: 20. Germline V gives CDR1 MDHEN, CDR2 SYDVKM. This CDR3 has 21 residues. DNA for the CDR3: TGTGCCAGCAGTTTATTCGGGCCAGGACGCGGTTTAGCGGGAGGTACCTACGAGCAGTACTTC. Translating it yields CASSLFGPGRGLAGGTYEQYF.

Concerning this clone itself: The identical CDR3 is also encoded by other nucleotide sequences in the sample. This chain joins TRBV5-4 and TRBJ2-1, with TRBD2 identical over 7 bases. Germline V gene data show CDR1 as SGHNT and CDR2 as YYREEE (reference sequence). This CDR3 region has 12 residues. V lost 4 bases, J lost 6 bases, and 1 base stayed unmatched. The CDR3 DNA is TGTGCCAGCAGCCCGGGAGGCAATGAGCAGTTCTTC. Its translation: CASSPGGNEQFF.

The chain couples TRBV7-9 to TRBJ2-1, with 9 positions matching TRBD2. Germline V gene sequence: CDR1 SEHNR, CDR2 FQNEAQ (reference sequence). With V trimmed by 0 bases and J by 6 bases, 6 bases remained unmatched. The CDR3 covers 16 residues. CDR3 loop: CASSLATGLAGNEQFF. The CDR3 DNA reads as TGTGCCAGCAGCTTAGCGACGGGACTAGCTGGCAATGAGCAGTTCTTC.

Note on this clone: Other DNA sequences in this specimen translate into the identical CDR3. V usage is TRBV19 and J usage is TRBJ2-1, with TRBD2 matching over 9 bases. The CDR3 is made up of 15 amino acids. Germline lookup yields CDR1 LNHDA and CDR2 SQIVND (reference sequence). After removal of 6 bases from V and 0 bases from J, the junction contained 3 bases not matched to a gene. The DNA of the CDR3 is TGTGCCAGTAGCTTTAGCGGGAGCTCCTACAATGAGCAGTTCTTC. Translation gives CASSFSGSSYNEQFF.

The V and J genes are TRBV2 and TRBJ1-2, with 7 bases identical to TRBD1. The CDR3 loop spans 13 amino acids. Germline-derived CDR1 and CDR2 are SNHLY and FYNNEI. J gave up 5 bases and V 6 bases, and 6 bases lay outside the gene matches. The CDR3 spells CASSLGTAYGYTF. For the CDR3, the DNA is TGTGCCAGCAGCCTCGGGACAGCATATGGCTACACCTTC.

This chain connects TRBV6-5 to TRBJ1-2; the D gene is possibly TRBD1 (5 bases). Germline CDR1 MNHEY, CDR2 SVGAGI. The CDR3 runs to 15 residues. The ends were cut back, 6 bases at V and 2 bases at J, with 16 bases in the middle. This CDR3 is CASSPGGGRNYGYTF. CDR3 in DNA: TGTGCCAGCAGCCCCGGGGGTGGTAGGAACTATGGCTACACCTTC.

This rearrangement joins TRBV29-1 to TRBJ2-1, with 12 nucleotides matching TRBD1. The CDR3 runs 14 residues. V lost 7 bases and J lost 8; bases outside the gene matches: 9. The germline V gene has CDR1 SQVTM and CDR2 ANQGSEA. The CDR3 DNA reads as TGCAGCGCGCCCAGGGGACAGGGGGCGTATGAGCAGTTCTTC. Amino acids: CSAPRGQGAYEQFF.

The chain carries TRBV27 and TRBJ2-3, with D unresolved. This CDR3 is 17 amino acids long. The germline CDR1 and CDR2 sequences are MNHEY and SMNVEV (reference sequence). The V end lost 5 bases, the J end lost 2 bases, and 20 bases lay between the germline ends. The DNA for the CDR3 is TGTGCCAGCAGTGCCTCGCCCTCGGCATATCTCACAGATACGCAGTATTTT. Its translation: CASSASPSAYLTDTQYF.

The chain joins TRBV30 to TRBJ1-1; weak D call: TRBD1 (5 bases). V was pared by 4 bases and J by 4 bases, with 13 bases between. Germline CDR1 and CDR2: GTSNPN and SVGIG (reference sequence). CDR3 size: 13 residues. This CDR3 is CAWTRDGVTEAFF. In DNA form, the CDR3 reads TGTGCCTGGACCAGGGACGGGGTCACTGAAGCTTTCTTT.

This clone was seen once. The chain links TRBV6-6 to TRBJ2-7; no firm D call. The V gene's germline CDR1 is MNHNY and CDR2 SVGAGI (reference sequence). With 4 bases removed from V and 4 bases from J, the gap between germline ends came to 11 bases. The CDR3 spans 13 residues. In DNA form, the CDR3 reads TGTGCCAGCAGTTTAAATGATCGGTACGAGCAGTACTTC. Protein sequence: CASSLNDRYEQYF.

V is TRBV4-1 and J is TRBJ2-7; D remains ambiguous. The CDR3 has 15 amino acids. Germline CDR1 is MGHRA and CDR2 is YSYEKL. The V end was cut by 0 bases, the J end by 6 bases, with 15 bases between. CDR3 nucleotide sequence: TGCGCCAGCAGCCAAGAGCCTAGTTTCCCGGGCGAGCAGTACTTC. It yields the protein CASSQEPSFPGEQYF.

The rearrangement links TRBV7-2 to TRBJ2-2, with TRBD1 matching 11 bases. The V and J ends lost 1 base and 2 bases, in that order; junction bases with no gene match: 6. The CDR3 is made up of 18 amino acids. Germline CDR1 and CDR2: SGHTA and FQGNSA. The CDR3 bases are TGTGCCAGCAGCTTAGAGGACAGGGGGCCGTTAAACACCGGGGAGCTGTTTTTT. Protein product: CASSLEDRGPLNTGELFF.

V is TRBV11-2 and J is TRBJ2-4; no clear D. The CDR3 has 17 residues. Per the germline V gene, CDR1 is SGHAT and CDR2 is FQNNGV. Trimming took 1 base from V and 0 from J, leaving 13 bases between them. The DNA of the CDR3 is TGTGCCAGCAGCTTAGCCACATTCACTCTAGCCAAAAACATTCAGTACTTC. Translation gives CASSLATFTLAKNIQYF.

The chain joins TRBV10-3 to TRBJ2-7; TRBD2 matches at 8 bases. This CDR3 contains 15 residues. Unmatched junction bases numbered 11, after V lost 4 bases and J lost 6 bases. Per the germline V gene, CDR1 is ENHRY and CDR2 is SYGVKD. Here the CDR3 DNA reads TGTGCCATCAGTGCCCCGGGAGGGGCCATTTCCGAGCAGTACTTC. Residues: CAISAPGGAISEQYF.

This chain joins TRBV19 and TRBJ2-3; TRBD2 matches at 10 bases. Germline V lookup: CDR1 LNHDA, CDR2 SQIVND (reference sequence). Trimming cost V 4 bases and J 5 bases; bases outside gene matches: 3. The CDR3 has 14 amino acids. CDR3 DNA: TGTGCCAGTAGTAAGCGGGAGGGCCGAGATACGCAGTATTTT. Its translation: CASSKREGRDTQYF.

The gene calls are TRBV28 and TRBJ2-7; no firm D call. Germline CDR1 is MDHEN and CDR2 is SYDVKM. The ends were cut back, 7 bases at V and 4 bases at J, with 14 bases in the middle. CDR3 length: 13 residues. CDR3 amino acids: CASNKGGPYEQYF. The CDR3 DNA reads TGTGCCAGCAACAAGGGCGGACCGTACGAGCAGTACTTC.

J is TRBJ2-3 and V is TRBV4-3, with 7 bases that match TRBD1. The V gene's germline CDR1 is LGHNA and CDR2 YSLEER. The CDR3 length is 16 residues. V lost 0 bases and J lost 3; bases outside the gene matches: 6. As DNA, the CDR3 is TGCGCCAGCAGCCAAGAAAGGACAGGTACTACAGATACGCAGTATTTT. Translated: CASSQERTGTTDTQYF.

V and J are TRBV25-1 and TRBJ2-7; 7 nucleotides match TRBD2. The CDR3 spans 14 residues. Germline CDR1 and CDR2: MGHDK and SYGVNS. With V trimmed by 1 base and J by 4 bases, 4 bases remained unmatched. The CDR3, as DNA: TGTGCCAGCAGTGAATGGGGGGGATTATACGAGCAGTACTTC. Its protein product is CASSEWGGLYEQYF.

The gene calls are TRBV27 and TRBJ2-7; 12 bases map to TRBD2. Trimming removed 3 bases from V and 1 base from J; junction bases left unmatched: 1. CDR3 length: 15 residues. CDR1 and CDR2 (germline): MNHEY, SMNVEV (reference sequence). This CDR3 is CASSFGLAGSYEQYF. In DNA form, the CDR3 reads TGTGCCAGCAGTTTCGGACTAGCGGGGTCCTACGAGCAGTACTTC.

This chain connects TRBV27 to TRBJ2-7; 8 bases fit TRBD1. Per the germline V gene, CDR1 is MNHEY and CDR2 is SMNVEV (reference sequence). This CDR3 contains 15 residues. V dropped 4 bases and J dropped 2; count of bases not matched to a gene: 7. CDR3 in DNA: TGTGCCAGCAGTTACAGGGGGATGTTCGCCTACGAGCAGTACTTC. This encodes CASSYRGMFAYEQYF.

This rearrangement joins TRBV25-1 to TRBJ1-1, with TRBD1 matching 7 bases. This CDR3 has 13 amino acids. Germline CDR1 reads MGHDK; CDR2 reads SYGVNS. V lost 4 bases to trimming and J lost 11 bases; unmatched junction nucleotides: 10. The CDR3 sequence is CASSGQPGQRAFF. Here the CDR3 DNA reads TGTGCCAGCAGTGGCCAGCCGGGACAGAGGGCTTTCTTT.

The V call is TRBV30, the J call TRBJ1-1; 7 bases line up with TRBD1. CDR3 length equals 11 residues. The V gene end was trimmed by 5 bases and the J gene end by 8 bases; junction bases not matched to a gene: 5. The germline V gene has CDR1 GTSNPN and CDR2 SVGIG (reference sequence). The CDR3 DNA follows: TGTGCCTGGGGGGGACAGACGGAAGCTTTCTTT. Its protein product is CAWGGQTEAFF.

The chain has TRBV5-1 and TRBJ2-7, with D uncertain. The ends were cut back, 2 bases at V and 0 bases at J, with 6 bases in the middle. This CDR3 has 13 residues. Germline V gives CDR1 SGHRS, CDR2 YFSETQ. The CDR3 reads CASSFGDSYEQYF. The CDR3 nucleotides read TGCGCCAGCAGCTTCGGTGACTCCTACGAGCAGTACTTC.

The V gene is TRBV19, the J gene TRBJ2-1, with 8 positions matching TRBD1. The CDR3 is 16 residues long. Germline V gene lookup returns CDR1 LNHDA and CDR2 SQIVND (reference sequence). V was pared by 5 bases and J by 7 bases, with 13 bases of the junction left unmatched. DNA of the CDR3: TGTGCCAGTAGTCCGACCACAGGGGGAAGTAGGAATGAGCAGTTCTTC. It encodes CASSPTTGGSRNEQFF.

On this clone: The same CDR3 is also encoded by other DNA sequences in this sample. The V and J genes are TRBV7-9 and TRBJ1-4; D not resolved. V lost 3 bases, J lost 4 bases, and 0 bases lay in between. CDR3 length equals 11 residues. Germline lookup yields CDR1 SEHNR and CDR2 FQNEAQ (reference sequence). CDR3 coding DNA: TGTGCCAGCAGCTTTAATGAAAAACTGTTTTTT. Its translation is CASSFNEKLFF.

V gene TRBV13 combines with J gene TRBJ2-6, with unresolved D. Trimming removed 8 bases at V and 0 bases at J, with 5 bases between. The CDR3 sequence is 13 residues long. In germline, CDR1 is PRHDT, CDR2 FYEKMQ (reference sequence). The CDR3 DNA reads TGTGCCAGCCATGACTCTGGGGCCAACGTCCTGACTTTC. Its protein is CASHDSGANVLTF. The variable domain in full, completed from reference TRBV13 and TRBJ2-6, reads AAGVIQSPRHLIKEKRETATLKCYPIPRHDTVYWYQQGPGQDPQFLISFYEKMQSDKGSIPDRFSAQQFSDYHSELNMSSLELGDSALYFCASHDSGANVLTFGAGSRLTVL.

This chain joins TRBV7-9 and TRBJ2-1; possibly TRBD2 for D (6 bases). This CDR3 has 18 amino acids. Germline-derived CDR1 and CDR2 are SEHNR and FQNEAQ (reference sequence). The V gene lost 5 bases and the J gene lost 6 bases, with 26 bases spanning the gap. CDR3 coding DNA: TGTGCCAGCAGCCTACCCCTCATCCAGGAGGGCCGGTTCAATGAGCAGTTCTTC. Residues: CASSLPLIQEGRFNEQFF.

In its sample, this clone was seen a few times. This sequence joins TRBV27 and TRBJ2-1; possible D gene TRBD1, 6 bases. CDR3 length: 16 amino acids. V was trimmed by 5 bases and J by 5 bases, leaving 19 bases between them. Germline CDR1 reads MNHEY; CDR2 reads SMNVEV (reference sequence). CDR3 in DNA: TGTGCCAGCAGTCAGACCACGGGACATCTCGACAATGAGCAGTTCTTC. Its translation: CASSQTTGHLDNEQFF.